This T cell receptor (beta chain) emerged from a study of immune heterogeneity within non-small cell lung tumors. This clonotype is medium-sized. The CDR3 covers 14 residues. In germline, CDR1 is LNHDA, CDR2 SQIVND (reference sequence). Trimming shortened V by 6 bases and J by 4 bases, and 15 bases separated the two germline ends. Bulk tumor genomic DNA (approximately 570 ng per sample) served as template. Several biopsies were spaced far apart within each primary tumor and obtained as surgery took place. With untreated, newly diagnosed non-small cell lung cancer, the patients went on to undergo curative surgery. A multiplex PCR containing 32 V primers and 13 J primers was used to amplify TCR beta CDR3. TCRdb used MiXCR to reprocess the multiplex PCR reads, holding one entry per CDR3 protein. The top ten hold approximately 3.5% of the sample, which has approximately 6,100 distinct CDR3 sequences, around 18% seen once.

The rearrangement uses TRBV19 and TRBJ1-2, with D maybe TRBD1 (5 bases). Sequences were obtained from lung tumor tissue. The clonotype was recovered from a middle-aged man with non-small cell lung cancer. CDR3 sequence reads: CASRQEGVTYGYTF. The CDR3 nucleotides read TGTGCCAGTAGACAAGAAGGGGTAACCTATGGCTACACCTTC.